The 7 T cell receptor beta chains presented below share a single source sample, sequenced in a study of vaccination and CD4 T cells after COVID-19. Sequencing of cultured CD4+ T cell DNA used the Oncomine TCR Beta short-read assay. TCRdb itself ran the PCR reads through MiXCR, one entry per CDR3 protein. This table has roughly 17,000 distinct CDR3 sequences, more than 40% appearing once. Treatment in this sample: roughly 10-day PBMC culture with coronavirus spike peptide pools or control peptides (ViraFEST assay). Their target antigens are unknown. The specimen comprised CD4+ T cells from blood, cultured in vitro, sampled before SARS-CoV-2 vaccination. Receptors were obtained from a human donor who had recovered from COVID-19.

The chain is built from TRBV7-9 and TRBJ1-3, with D unclear. There are 17 residues in the CDR3. Germline CDR1 reads SEHNR; CDR2 reads FQNEAQ (reference sequence). Trimming pared 1 base from V and 0 bases from J, leaving 13 bases between. This CDR3 is CASSLDGSRSSGNTIYF. DNA of the CDR3: TGTGCCAGCAGCTTAGACGGCTCGCGGTCCTCTGGAAACACCATATATTTT.

This chain joins TRBV6-5 and TRBJ2-2; unclear D gene. V shed 4 bases and J shed 6 bases, with 9 bases lying between them. CDR1 and CDR2 from the germline V gene are MNHEY and SVGAGI. This CDR3 is built from 13 residues. Here the CDR3 DNA reads TGTGCCAGCAGTTCCACCCCAGCCGGGGAGCTGTTTTTT. Translating gives CASSSTPAGELFF.

This clonotype rates as medium-sized (0.01 to 0.1%). This rearrangement joins TRBV7-8 to TRBJ2-7, with 7 bases aligning to TRBD1. The CDR3 is made up of 15 amino acids. CDR1 is SGHVS and CDR2 is FQNEAQ in the germline V gene. J gave up 0 bases and V 4 bases, and 6 bases lay outside the gene matches. The CDR3, as DNA: TGTGCCAGCAGCTGGGGGACAGTTAGCTCCTACGAGCAGTACTTC. Translation: CASSWGTVSSYEQYF.

J is TRBJ1-5 and V is TRBV6-1; 9 bases map to TRBD1. V was clipped by 6 bases and J by 0 bases; unmatched bases: 9. This CDR3 is built from 17 residues. Germline V gene data show CDR1 as MNHNS and CDR2 as SASEGT. Here the CDR3 reads CASSKLTGGRSNQPQHF. Here the CDR3 DNA reads TGTGCCAGCAGCAAACTTACAGGGGGCCGTAGCAATCAGCCCCAGCATTTT.

The chain uses TRBV11-2 and TRBJ2-2; 7 bases align to TRBD2. Germline CDR1 is SGHAT and CDR2 is FQNNGV. The CDR3 covers 14 residues. V was clipped by 2 bases and J by 8 bases; unmatched bases: 5. The CDR3 sequence is CASSLLVRGGELFF. The CDR3 DNA reads as TGTGCCAGCAGCTTATTGGTGCGGGGGGGGGAGCTGTTTTTT.

The chain combines TRBV18 with TRBJ1-1; TRBD1 might be the D (6 bases). Germline V CDR1 and CDR2: KGHSH, LQKENI. The CDR3 is made up of 14 amino acids. V shed 4 bases and J shed 4 bases, with 13 bases lying between them. This CDR3 reads CASSQVRGGTEAFF. CDR3 bases: TGTGCCAGCTCACAGGTCAGGGGAGGCACTGAAGCTTTCTTT.

This chain connects TRBV7-9 to TRBJ2-3; D uncertain. This CDR3 is built from 14 residues. Germline V lookup: CDR1 SEHNR, CDR2 FQNEAQ (reference sequence). Trimming cost V 1 base and J 2 bases, with 7 bases left between them. CDR3 amino acids: CASSLGLITDTQYF. CDR3 DNA sequence: TGTGCCAGCAGCTTAGGACTCATCACAGATACGCAGTATTTT.